The rows below give T cell receptor beta chains drawn from one sample of a study of blood T cell repertoires in COVID-19. The protocol was immunoSEQ multiplex PCR, while the TCRdb copy is restricted to in-frame clones and leaves out a portion. The sample yields roughly 270,000 clones, 85% seen once. Sequencing was performed on PBMCs or T cells enriched from blood (not recorded which). The receptors derive from a woman between 45 and 65 years old who had recovered from COVID-19. Each CDR3 is given with its conserved first and last residue. Each record gives: D gene, J gene, V gene, clone size, CDR3 DNA, CDR3 protein. D genes are given only for firm matches. The listing skips clone size in some rows; elsewhere it reads once, few, many or a size class.

-,TRBJ2-3,TRBV7-6,-,TGTGCCAGCAGCTTAGCGGGGGGGGCAACAGATACGCAGTATTTT,CASSLAGGATDTQYF
-,TRBJ1-2,TRBV29-1,-,TGCAGCGGGGAGGATGTAAACTATGGCTACACCTTC,CSGEDVNYGYTF
-,TRBJ1-1,TRBV18,-,TGTGCCAGCTCACCCCAGGCAGGCAACACTGAAGCTTTCTTT,CASSPQAGNTEAFF
-,TRBJ1-5,TRBV19,-,TGTGCCAGTAGTATCGTTGCAACCCTCCCGGTTTTTAGCAATCAGCCCCAGCATTTT,CASSIVATLPVFSNQPQHF
TRBD1,TRBJ1-1,TRBV19,-,TGTGCCAGTAGTATGGTACAGGGGGGATACACTGAAGCTTTCTTT,CASSMVQGGYTEAFF
-,TRBJ1-4,TRBV15,-,TGTGCCACCAGCGGGCCGATTGCAACTAATGAAAAACTGTTTTTT,CATSGPIATNEKLFF
-,TRBJ1-2,TRBV2,few,TGTGCCAGCAGTGATCGTCAGGGTCAGCTTTATGGCTACACCTTC,CASSDRQGQLYGYTF
-,TRBJ2-1,TRBV11-2,-,TGTGCCAGCAGCCCCCGTGGCGGGGTCTTACAGTATGAGCAGTTCTTC,CASSPRGGVLQYEQFF
TRBD1,TRBJ1-1,TRBV29-1,few,TGCAGCGGGGACAGGAACACTGAAGCTTTCTTT,CSGDRNTEAFF
TRBD2,TRBJ2-2,TRBV19,-,TGTGCCAGTAGTATCCCCGATAAGGGAGGGGCCGGGGAGCTGTTTTTT,CASSIPDKGGAGELFF
-,TRBJ1-5,TRBV7-8,-,TGTGCCAGCAGCTTAGTTTTGGGGGCAGGTCAGCCCCAGCATTTT,CASSLVLGAGQPQHF
TRBD1,TRBJ1-1,TRBV4-3,-,TGCGCCAGCAGAAAGGACAGGGGAATCTATACTGAAGCTTTCTTT,CASRKDRGIYTEAFF
-,TRBJ1-4,TRBV5-1,-,TGCGCCAGCTCTCGGGATTCGGTCGGCGCAACTAATGAAAAACTGTTTTTT,CASSRDSVGATNEKLFF
-,TRBJ1-4,TRBV6-6,-,TGTGCCAGCAGGCGCGACCAGGGAACTAATGAAAAACTGTTTTTT,CASRRDQGTNEKLFF
TRBD2,TRBJ2-2,TRBV3-1/TRBV3-2,few,TGTGCCAGCCCGACACAAACTAGCGGGAGGGGTACCGGGGAGCTGTTTTTT,CASPTQTSGRGTGELFF
-,TRBJ1-4,TRBV7-2,-,TGTGCCATTGGGGGGGGGCACCTAAATGAAAAACTGTTTTTT,CAIGGGHLNEKLFF
TRBD1,TRBJ2-7,TRBV4-1,-,TGCGCCAGCAGCCACCGGGACAGCTCCTACGAGCAGTACTTC,CASSHRDSSYEQYF
-,TRBJ2-7,TRBV7-2,once,TGTGCCAGCAGCTTAAGGCATCCGGGGGCCTACGAGCAGTACTTC,CASSLRHPGAYEQYF
TRBD2,TRBJ2-6,TRBV7-8,-,TGTGCCAGCAGCTTGGGATCCCGGGCTAGCGGGAACCTCGGCTCTGGGGCCAACGTCCTGACTTTC,CASSLGSRASGNLGSGANVLTF
TRBD2,TRBJ2-3,TRBV4-1,-,TGCGCCAGCAGCCAAGAACAAATTAGCGGGGGGTTTACAGATACGCAGTATTTT,CASSQEQISGGFTDTQYF
-,TRBJ1-2,TRBV2,-,TGTGCCAGCAGTGAAGACAGGGCCTATGGCTACACCTTC,CASSEDRAYGYTF
-,TRBJ2-1,TRBV5-8,-,TGTGCCAGCAGCCGCGGAGGGGACAATGAGCAGTTCTTC,CASSRGGDNEQFF
TRBD2,TRBJ2-3,TRBV3-1/TRBV3-2,-,TGTGCCAGCAGCCAAGACGGGACTAGGTTTTGGTATTTT,CASSQDGTRFWYF
-,TRBJ1-1,TRBV6-5,-,TGTGCCAGCAGTTACTCAGGACAGCCGGTGTTCACTGAAGCTTTCTTT,CASSYSGQPVFTEAFF
TRBD1,TRBJ1-1,TRBV9,-,TGTGCCAGCAGCGTGCAGGGGGACACTGAAGCTTTCTTT,CASSVQGDTEAFF
-,TRBJ1-3,TRBV13,once,TGTGCCAGCAGCTTATATTTCGGGAATATTGGAAACACCATATATTTT,CASSLYFGNIGNTIYF
TRBD1,TRBJ1-2,TRBV5-1,-,TGCGCCAGCAGCGTAGATTCTCAGGGGGCCTATGGCTACACCTTC,CASSVDSQGAYGYTF
-,TRBJ1-1,TRBV7-9,-,TGTGCCAGCAGCTTAACCGGTGGACAGAAGAACACTGAAGCTTTCTTT,CASSLTGGQKNTEAFF
TRBD1,TRBJ2-2,TRBV27,-,TGTGCCAGCAGTTTCCAAATTGGGACAGGGACCGGGGAGCTGTTTTTT,CASSFQIGTGTGELFF
-,TRBJ1-1,TRBV5-4,-,TGTGCCAGCAGCTTGGCCCCTGTTAAAAACACTGAAGCTTTCTTT,CASSLAPVKNTEAFF
TRBD1,TRBJ2-1,TRBV29-1,few,TGCAGCGTTGGTCGGGACAGGGGCAATGAGCAGTTCTTC,CSVGRDRGNEQFF
-,TRBJ2-7,TRBV18,-,TGTGCCAGCTCCCCTGGACAGACCTACGAGCAGTACTTC,CASSPGQTYEQYF
TRBD1,TRBJ1-1,TRBV7-2,-,TGTGCCAGCAGCCCATCAGGGGGGAACACTGAAGCTTTCTTT,CASSPSGGNTEAFF
-,TRBJ2-3,TRBV5-1,-,TGCGCCAGCGAAGAGGGCAGCGGCACAGATACGCAGTATTTT,CASEEGSGTDTQYF
-,TRBJ2-7,TRBV18,-,TGTGCCAGCTCACCACTCAGAACCTACGAGCAGTACTTC,CASSPLRTYEQYF
-,TRBJ2-7,TRBV6-1,-,TGTGCCAGCAGTATCGGCTACGAGCAGTACTTC,CASSIGYEQYF
-,TRBJ2-3,TRBV7-6,-,TGTGCCAGCAGCTTACTCCCAGGGGGGGCCACCAGAGCGGGAGGCACAGATACGCAGTATTTT,CASSLLPGGATRAGGTDTQYF
TRBD1,TRBJ2-3,TRBV6-5,few,TGTGCCAGCAGGGACAGGGTAGATACGCAGTATTTT,CASRDRVDTQYF
TRBD1,TRBJ2-7,TRBV30,-,TGTGCCTGGACCACGACAGGGACCTACGAGCAGTACTTC,CAWTTTGTYEQYF
-,TRBJ1-5,TRBV12-3/TRBV12-4,-,TGTGCCAGCACCTCACGTCGGGATCAGCCCCAGCATTTT,CASTSRRDQPQHF
TRBD1,TRBJ2-3,TRBV5-1,-,TGCGCCAGCAGCGCCATCAGACAGGGGATGACAGATACGCAGTATTTT,CASSAIRQGMTDTQYF
TRBD1,TRBJ1-5,TRBV19,-,TGTGCCAGTAGTAGAACCGGGACAGGGGTTGGGGATCAGCCCCAGCATTTT,CASSRTGTGVGDQPQHF
-,TRBJ2-2,TRBV2,-,TGTGCCAGCAGTGAAGACGGCAGGGCATCCGGGGAGCTGTTTTTT,CASSEDGRASGELFF